A single sample is the source of the 22 T cell receptor beta chains below, sequenced in a study of cytomegalovirus exposure and HLA in healthy donors. PCR involved 60 Vbeta and 13 Jbeta primers. The data were produced by immunoSEQ multiplex PCR, yet TCRdb's version contains in-frame clones alone and is incomplete. This sample carries approximately 160,000 clones, approximately 77% of them seen once, and the ten largest clones take 7.4%. Sequencing was done on a sample of PBMCs. These receptors originate from a male donor in good health and CMV-seropositive.

V and J are TRBV4-3 and TRBJ1-1; TRBD1 aligns across 7 bases. The CDR3 is 14 residues long. Unmatched junction bases numbered 3, after V lost 2 bases and J lost 3 bases. Germline CDR1 LGHNA, CDR2 YSLEER. The CDR3 sequence is CASSQRQGYTEAFF. The CDR3 DNA is TGCGCCAGCAGCCAACGACAGGGCTACACTGAAGCTTTCTTT.

The chain couples TRBV14 to TRBJ1-1; D remains unclear. The germline V and J ends were trimmed by 6 bases and 1 base, with 15 bases remaining between them. This CDR3 has 15 residues. Germline V gene data show CDR1 as SGHDN and CDR2 as FVKESK. In DNA, the CDR3 is TGTGCCAGCAGACCCGCTGGGGAGAGGAACACTGAAGCTTTCTTT. Translation: CASRPAGERNTEAFF.

The rearrangement uses TRBV4-3 and TRBJ1-2; D unclear. Germline CDR1 reads LGHNA; CDR2 reads YSLEER. V lost 0 bases to trimming and J lost 3 bases, with 14 bases between them. This CDR3 region has 16 residues. The CDR3 loop is CASSQDLVGDDYGYTF. The CDR3 nucleotides are TGCGCCAGCAGCCAAGATCTTGTGGGAGATGACTATGGCTACACCTTC.

This clone was seen once. This chain links TRBV27 with TRBJ1-5; D uncertain. Per germline, CDR1 MNHEY and CDR2 SMNVEV (reference sequence). Trimming left V 5 bases short and J 7 bases short, with 9 bases between. This CDR3 has 12 residues. Here the CDR3 reads CASSPPGQPQHF. The CDR3 DNA reads as TGTGCCAGCAGTCCCCCAGGACAGCCCCAGCATTTT.

This clone has only a few counts. This chain links TRBV10-3 with TRBJ2-7; 12 bases are a match to TRBD2. Per the germline V gene, CDR1 is ENHRY and CDR2 is SYGVKD. Trimming took 10 bases from V and 2 from J; bases not matched to a gene: 3. This CDR3 has 13 amino acids. This chain's CDR3 is CATGLAGTYEQYF. In DNA form, the CDR3 reads TGTGCCACCGGACTAGCGGGGACCTACGAGCAGTACTTC.

This chain joins TRBV30 and TRBJ2-7; perhaps TRBD1 as D (5 bases). Germline values: CDR1 GTSNPN, CDR2 SVGIG (reference sequence). The CDR3 loop spans 13 amino acids. The germline V and J ends were trimmed by 2 bases and 2 bases, with 10 bases remaining between them. The CDR3 coding sequence is TGTGCCTGGAGTTCCCTCAGGGCCTACGAGCAGTACTTC. Its protein product is CAWSSLRAYEQYF.

The V call is TRBV4-2, the J call TRBJ2-7; 9 bases agree with TRBD1. With 5 bases clipped from V and 3 bases from J, the junction kept 8 bases outside the gene matches. The germline V gene encodes CDR1 LGHNA and CDR2 YNFKEQ. The CDR3 length is 15 residues. CDR3 region: CASSEQQGQGYEQYF. The CDR3, as DNA: TGTGCCAGCAGCGAACAACAGGGACAGGGCTACGAGCAGTACTTC.

The J gene is TRBJ2-2, the V gene TRBV30; a weak D match, TRBD2 (6 bases). The CDR3 totals 15 residues. Trimming took 2 bases from V and 5 from J, leaving 15 bases between them. Germline loops: CDR1 GTSNPN, CDR2 SVGIG (reference sequence). CDR3 nucleotides: TGTGCCTGGAGTCGGAGACTAGTAAAAACCGGGGAGCTGTTTTTT. Encoded protein: CAWSRRLVKTGELFF.

The gene calls are TRBV9 and TRBJ2-3; D unresolved. The V gene's germline CDR1 is SGDLS and CDR2 YYNGEE. Deletions cut 3 bases from V and 2 bases from J, with 10 bases between. This CDR3 contains 14 residues. The CDR3 here is CASSGAPPTDTQYF. The CDR3 region has the DNA TGTGCCAGCAGCGGAGCCCCCCCCACAGATACGCAGTATTTT.

The genes are TRBV9 and TRBJ1-2; 8 nucleotides align to TRBD1. J was trimmed by 6 bases and V by 5 bases; bases with no gene match: 12. This CDR3 has 15 residues. CDR1 and CDR2 from the germline V gene are SGDLS and YYNGEE. CDR3 in DNA: TGTGCCAGCAGTGCTACCGACAGGGGCTTTGATGGCTACACCTTC. Protein: CASSATDRGFDGYTF.

This clone was counted once. The chain has TRBV29-1 and TRBJ2-7; 7 bases match TRBD1. V was pared by 8 bases and J by 5 bases, with 15 bases of the junction left unmatched. The CDR3 runs 14 residues. Germline-derived CDR1 and CDR2 are SQVTM and ANQGSEA. The CDR3 DNA is TGCAGCCCGCCCGGGGACAGCTCTTCCGACGAGCAGTACTTC. Its protein is CSPPGDSSSDEQYF.

The CDR3 here is CAWRQKQGFNQPQHF. The CDR3 DNA reads as TGTGCCTGGAGACAAAAACAGGGTTTCAATCAGCCCCAGCATTTT. The chain joins TRBV30 to TRBJ1-5; possible D gene TRBD1, 6 bases. The V gene's germline CDR1 is GTSNPN and CDR2 SVGIG (reference sequence). The CDR3 contains 15 residues. V lost 3 bases, J lost 3 bases, and 15 bases lay in between. Drawing the rest from reference TRBV30 and TRBJ1-5, the complete variable domain is SQTIHQWPATLVQPVGSPLSLECTVEGTSNPNLYWYRQAAGRGLQLLFYSVGIGQISSEVPQNLSASRPQDRQFILSSKKLLLSDSGFYLCAWRQKQGFNQPQHFGDGTRLSIL.

V gene TRBV6-6 combines with J gene TRBJ1-1; the D is unclear. Deletions cut 7 bases from V and 8 bases from J, with 20 bases between. Germline V gene lookup returns CDR1 MNHNY and CDR2 SVGAGI (reference sequence). CDR3 length: 14 amino acids. CDR3 nucleotides: TGTGCCAGCACGGAGGATCTAGGGCGCGGGGAAGCTTTCTTT. It is translated as CASTEDLGRGEAFF.

This chain connects TRBV19 to TRBJ1-2, with TRBD1 as a possible D gene (6 bases). The ends were cut back, 3 bases at V and 4 bases at J, with 12 bases in the middle. This CDR3 comprises 14 residues. Germline V lookup: CDR1 LNHDA, CDR2 SQIVND (reference sequence). This CDR3 reads CASSILGASYGYTF. The CDR3 nucleotides read TGTGCCAGTAGTATCCTGGGGGCGAGCTATGGCTACACCTTC.

The V gene is TRBV18, the J gene TRBJ2-1; 8 bases fit TRBD1. The CDR3 has 13 amino acids. Germline V gene lookup returns CDR1 KGHSH and CDR2 LQKENI. Germline trimming cut 6 bases from V and 6 bases from J; bases unmatched to any gene: 4. CDR3 DNA: TGTGCCAGCTCCCCCGACAGGGGCAATGAGCAGTTCTTC. It translates to CASSPDRGNEQFF. The whole variable domain, remainder taken from reference TRBV18 and TRBJ2-1, is NAGVMQNPRHLVRRRGQEARLRCSPMKGHSHVYWYRQLPEEGLKFMVYLQKENIIDESGMPKERFSAEFPKEGPSILRIQQVVRGDSAAYFCASSPDRGNEQFFGPGTRLTVL.

The chain has TRBV6-5 and TRBJ2-7; 9 bases align to TRBD2. Germline V CDR1 and CDR2: MNHEY, SVGAGI. The CDR3 extends over 13 amino acids. The V and J ends lost 10 bases and 6 bases, in that order; junction bases with no gene match: 10. The CDR3 loop is CAIRGGGAREQYF. The CDR3, as DNA: TGTGCCATTAGGGGCGGGGGGGCGCGCGAGCAGTACTTC.

V is TRBV30 and J is TRBJ2-2, with D perhaps matching TRBD1 (5 bases). CDR3 length: 14 amino acids. Trimming took 1 base from V and 0 from J, leaving 6 bases between them. The germline gives CDR1 GTSNPN, CDR2 SVGIG (reference sequence). CDR3 sequence (DNA): TGTGCCTGGAGTGGGGGCTCGAACACCGGGGAGCTGTTTTTT. Translation: CAWSGGSNTGELFF. The variable domain in full, with the rest retrieved from reference TRBV30 and TRBJ2-2, is SQTIHQWPATLVQPVGSPLSLECTVEGTSNPNLYWYRQAAGRGLQLLFYSVGIGQISSEVPQNLSASRPQDRQFILSSKKLLLSDSGFYLCAWSGGSNTGELFFGEGSRLTVL.

The chain is built from TRBV6-1 and TRBJ1-1; a weak D match, TRBD1 (6 bases). Per the germline V gene, CDR1 is MNHNS and CDR2 is SASEGT. This CDR3 has 13 residues. Trimming took off 4 bases at V and 8 bases at J, with 14 bases between the two ends. The chain's CDR3 is CASSAVRGKEAFF. CDR3 in DNA: TGTGCCAGCAGTGCCGTCAGGGGAAAGGAAGCTTTCTTT.

This chain links TRBV4-1 with TRBJ2-5, with 16 bases that match TRBD2. CDR3 length: 17 amino acids. Germline assignment: CDR1 MGHRA and CDR2 YSYEKL. Unmatched junction bases numbered 2, after V lost 2 bases and J lost 2 bases. As DNA, the CDR3 is TGCGCCAGCAGCCAATCGGGACTAGCGGGGGGGCAAGAGACCCAGTACTTC. Translation: CASSQSGLAGGQETQYF.

The V gene is TRBV4-1, the J gene TRBJ2-7; D unclear. Trimming cost V 1 base and J 3 bases, with 13 bases left between them. CDR1 is MGHRA and CDR2 is YSYEKL in the germline V gene. This CDR3 spans 15 amino acids. CDR3 nucleotides: TGCGCCAGCAGCCAAGTCGTCGGCAGAGGCTACGAGCAGTACTTC. This sequence encodes CASSQVVGRGYEQYF.

The gene calls are TRBV5-8 and TRBJ2-3, with 10 bases matching TRBD2. The V and J ends lost 4 bases and 1 base, in that order; junction bases with no gene match: 15. The CDR3 runs 19 residues. Germline CDR1 SGHTS, CDR2 YDEGEE. The CDR3: CASSPGVLAGARGTDTQYF. Written as DNA, the CDR3 is TGTGCCAGCAGCCCGGGGGTTCTAGCGGGGGCCCGGGGCACAGATACGCAGTATTTT.

This sequence joins TRBV5-6 and TRBJ2-5, with 7 nucleotides matching TRBD2. With 0 bases clipped from V and 2 bases from J, the junction kept 10 bases outside the gene matches. CDR3 size: 17 residues. Per germline, CDR1 SGHDT and CDR2 YYEEEE. The CDR3 region is CASSLGGGVALQETQYF. In DNA, the CDR3 is TGTGCCAGCAGCTTGGGGGGGGGAGTCGCCTTACAAGAGACCCAGTACTTC.